This T cell receptor beta chain was identified in a study of Graves' ophthalmopathy and Graves' hyperthyroidism. The study amplified TCR beta CDR3 regions using RNA transcripts. The authors performed first-round RT-PCR with HTBI primers and then a second-round multiplex PCR. TCRdb re-analysed the multiplex PCR reads in MiXCR, keeping a single row per CDR3 protein. The table shows hundreds of thousands of distinct CDR3 sequences, with 20% to 25% occurring only once. This clonotype has only a few counts. The CDR3 sequence is 17 residues long. Germline V gene sequence: CDR1 SGHVS, CDR2 FQNEAQ. The V segment lost 5 bases and the J segment 1 base; nucleotides outside the gene matches: 11.

This clonotype originated in a woman between 18 and 30 years old with stable Graves' hyperthyroidism. Some clones in this sample may be carry-over from other donors' samples. What was sequenced was peripheral blood. This chain joins TRBV7-8 and TRBJ1-2; 9 nucleotides match TRBD1. The DNA for the CDR3 is TGTGCCAGCAGCCCCGATGCCGGGACAGGGATTAACTATGGCTACACCTTC. It yields the protein CASSPDAGTGINYGYTF.